The entry that follows covers one TCR beta chain sequence. No cognate antigen has been identified for it. Nothing much larger sits one base from this clone, and base qualities are not available. Clipping removes 5 bases from V and 3 bases from J, with 6 as the unmatched junction base count. Per the germline V gene, MNHEY is the CDR1 and SVGAGI is the CDR2. The CDR3 has 14 amino acids, counting the end cysteine and phenylalanine. The entry retains the CDR3 DNA only, 42 bases that are in frame from base 1. The cohort was made up of approximately 700 healthy bone marrow donors. At the time of sampling, every cohort member was nominally healthy, though immune exposures that went unrecorded were likely present. The donor was CMV seronegative and belonged to the group of several hundred seronegative cohort members. A peripheral blood sample was collected from each donor, and TCR beta sequencing was performed on peripheral blood mononuclear cells. Genomic DNA extraction from the blood cell samples was performed with the Qiagen DNeasy Blood Extraction Kit.

These data belong to a study of cytomegalovirus exposure and HLA in healthy donors (dated by TCRdb to about 2017). Regarding the research as a whole: An earlier analysis of some 600 of the donors reported under 300 Gb of sequence data and 90 million to 120 million unique TCR beta sequences obtained from around 180 million T cells. Approximately 310 gigabases of sequencing data and around 90 million unique TCR sequences made up an early release that covered nearly 650 HLA-typed donors. Of the roughly 410 genotyped donors, 80% to 90% were placed in the genetic ancestry cluster associated with self-reported Caucasian donors. The study aimed to test whether cataloging public T cell receptors could reveal signatures of past pathogen exposure. The study used immunosequencing to profile the T cell repertoires of some 600 subjects and linked those repertoires to cytomegalovirus serostatus. In addition to the first cohort of 650 to 750 subjects, a separate validation cohort of approximately 110 different subjects was used. High-throughput TCR immunosequencing, statistical association of individual TCRs with disease status, and machine learning were combined to predict cytomegalovirus infection status. To study patterns of TCR occurrence, a later analysis re-analyzed previously published TCR beta repertoires from 600 to 750 donors and added high-resolution HLA genotyping. Rather than using new phenotypic data, the later analysis identified candidate immune exposures from TCR beta sequences and from how often those sequences occurred across donors. An earlier analysis of a few hundred of the donors applied high-throughput TCR beta sequencing to assess whether each TCR beta V gene segment acted as functional or pseudogenic. Donor age, sex, ethnicity and CMV serostatus were compiled together with the repertoire data. In a later genetic analysis, genome-wide SNP genotypes for about three fifths of the roughly 670 donors were used, and that subset was treated as a discovery cohort. Every discovery cohort repertoire had been produced on one sequencing platform. HLA typing covered class I and class II loci at four-digit resolution. Typing coverage varied by locus: about 620-630 donors for A, B, C, DRB1 and DQB1; 500 to 550 for DQA1; approximately 610 for DPA1; approximately 490 for DPB1. Five DR-DQ haplotypes were treated as single units for association and clustering because of strong linkage in the cohort. Among 398 genotyped donors of the cohort, an average of 235,054 unique TCR beta nucleotide sequences were sequenced per donor, roughly a sixth of them non-productive. Broader findings and caveats from the paper: In vitro tests confirmed that a few of the cytomegalovirus-associated TCR beta chains recognize cytomegalovirus antigens. It was suggested by the authors that the approach could potentially be generalized to other disease states and immunological phenotypes. HLA typing was unavailable for some donors at each locus, so association tests used only the typed subset. The cohort was sequenced for TCR beta chains only, and without alpha or paired-chain data the features that could be detected were limited. Most TCR sequences were observed very rarely across donors, whereas some public TCRs were present in many individuals. A cluster of highly shared sequence variants was judged likely to be a technical artifact of the sequencing pipeline. A later analysis found that TCR association rates varied across HLA loci, with DRB1 alleles showing the most associated TCRs and HLA-C alleles the fewest. The 87-base-pair reads could not distinguish some IMGT-functional V segments, including TRBV6-2 and TRBV6-3, so those segments were excluded. CMV serostatus was the only immune exposure information available for the cohort. In an earlier analysis of some 550 of the donors, most TCR beta V segments were observed in productive rearrangements about 90% or about 30% of the time, broadly matching IMGT annotations. In a later analysis, HLA-associated TCR beta chains showed more clonal expansion and lower generation probabilities than non-associated chains that were equally common. A later genetic analysis reported fewer N-insertions in productive TCRs among donors in an Asian-associated ancestry cluster than the roughly 670-donor mean. According to a later analysis, parvovirus B19, influenza, CMV and Epstein-Barr virus appeared linked to several top co-occurrence clusters. A further reported finding was that TCR beta sequences accurately predicted the HLA-A and HLA-B alleles for most subjects in the first cohort. Specific HLA alleles were associated with roughly 16,000 TCR beta sequences at a false discovery rate of 0.05 in a later analysis. In a later genetic analysis, a missense DCLRE1C variant was associated with V-gene and J-gene trimming of TCR beta chains, and the association was replicated in an independent cohort. Cytomegalovirus status was reported to be diagnosed by the classifier with high specificity and sensitivity in both the original and validation cohorts. Roughly uniform sequencing depth across donors was assumed in presence/absence analyses, although this assumption may not hold. In a later analysis, most CMV-associated TCR beta chains were found to appear HLA-restricted, with HLA associations seemingly driven largely by CMV exposure. Assigning TCR associations to individual alleles was difficult when HLA alleles, especially DR and DQ, strongly co-occurred. About 15 rarely observed V segments, including chromosome 9 orphons, were excluded from the earlier analysis of several hundred of the donors because counts were too low. The study gave a list of 150 to 200 TCR beta chains associated with cytomegalovirus. Linkage disequilibrium might explain the correlated functional status among segregating V segments, but an unknown experimental factor could not be ruled out.

Libraries were built with the immunoSEQ multiplex PCR assay. The multiplex PCR relied on a mix of 60 forward primers for TCR Vbeta segments and 13 reverse primers for TCR Jbeta segments. The CDR3 region of rearranged TCR beta genes was amplified from genomic DNA with a multiplex PCR assay. The amplified TCR beta libraries were sequenced on the Illumina HiSeq System as 87-base-pair reads. The authors' pipeline ran thus. Across the 600 to 700 repertoires, a later analysis counted approximately 75 million unique TCR beta chains, approximately 12 million of which were shared by at least two donors. A nearest-neighbor algorithm error-corrected the raw reads and collapsed the reads into unique sequences, merging closely related sequences to remove PCR and sequencing errors. To assign V, D and J gene segments, CDR3 sequences were aligned to IMGT reference sequences. Each retained sequence needed at least a six-nucleotide match to both a V gene segment and a J gene segment. A rearrangement counted as productive if the CDR3 had no stop codons and remained in frame with V and J, and every other rearrangement counted as non-productive. CDR3 was defined according to IMGT convention as the region running from the second conserved V-encoded cysteine to the conserved J-encoded phenylalanine. The earlier analysis of 450 to 750 of the donors excluded any sequence lacking an unambiguous match to a single V gene segment. In an earlier analysis of roughly 500 of the donors, V segments were called functional above 56.7% productive rearrangements and were called segregating when the between-donor standard deviation exceeded 5%. A statistical classification framework was built for diagnosing cytomegalovirus status from the catalog of TCR beta chain sequences. V and J gene assignment, in a later analysis, came from comparing TCR nucleotide sequences with IMGT/GENE-DB human TR gene sequences. The TCRdist pipeline was used in a later analysis to assign CDR3 sequences and most-parsimonious VDJ recombination scenarios. In a later analysis, each TCR beta chain was defined by its CDR3 amino acid sequence together with its V-gene family, and reads without a unique V-gene family were excluded. To address suspected cross-contamination and a sequencing artifact, a later analysis removed several hundred highly shared, low-generation-probability nucleotide sequences. A later analysis calculated a clonal expansion index for each public chain from normalized within-repertoire ranks of inferred template counts. In a later analysis, generation probabilities were computed using a VDJ recombination model fitted to out-of-frame rearrangements, and the results were checked against IGoR. Hypergeometric tests were used in a later analysis to score TCR-TCR, TCR-HLA and TCR-CMV co-occurrence, with a repertoire-size bias correction applied to the TCR pairs. To estimate false discovery rates, a later analysis permuted the HLA or CMV assignments 20 times. In a later analysis, co-occurring TCRs were grouped using DBSCAN, and TCRdist sequence similarity was added for clustering within HLA-allele-positive subsets. Co-occurrence clustering excluded repertoires with fewer than 30,000 or more than 120,000 public chains, plus five with anomalous nucleotide sharing. This immuneACCESS table, as held by TCRdb, lists in-frame sequences with V and J called but not all clones. Of the missing ones, under half trace to an unresolved V gene in checked studies; the others have no known cause. The V and J calls and the clone size are those of that table, but D and trimming were determined from the DNA. The sample yields 110,000 or so clones; 73% were counted once. The ten most abundant clones make up around 7.7% of the sample.

Source material: PBMCs. This TCR came from a man aged 40-49 years in good health and CMV-seronegative. The V gene is TRBV6-5 and the J gene is TRBJ1-2, with TRBD1 matching 7 junction bases. Here is the DNA: TGTGCCAGCAGTAGCCGACAGGGATACTATGGCTACACCTTC. Its translation is CASSSRQGYYGYTF.